This passage covers 27 T cell receptor beta chains from one sample sequenced in a study of T cell changes during pregnancy in multiple sclerosis. Sequenced by immunoSEQ multiplex PCR; TCRdb stores in-frame clones only, minus some. Of more than 65,000 clones in the sample, about 93% are singletons; the top ten hold more than 0.4%. Sample: CD4+ T cells from peripheral blood mononuclear cells, taken before pregnancy. These receptors all come from a female donor with multiple sclerosis, enrolled in a pregnancy study.

J is TRBJ2-5 and V is TRBV19, with TRBD2 identical over 10 bases. There are 15 residues in the CDR3. With V trimmed by 7 bases and J by 4 bases, 9 bases remained unmatched. The germline CDR1 and CDR2 sequences are LNHDA and SQIVND (reference sequence). Here the CDR3 reads CASTASGSSRETQYF. In DNA, the CDR3 is TGTGCCAGTACCGCTAGCGGGAGTTCTCGAGAGACCCAGTACTTC. Complete variable domain (other parts from reference TRBV19 and TRBJ2-5): DGGITQSPKYLFRKEGQNVTLSCEQNLNHDAMYWYRQDPGQGLRLIYYSQIVNDFQKGDIAEGYSVSREKKESFPLTVTSAQKNPTAFYLCASTASGSSRETQYFGPGTRLLVL.

The chain carries TRBV14 and TRBJ2-1; D perhaps matches TRBD2 (8 bases). Per the germline V gene, CDR1 is SGHDN and CDR2 is FVKESK. The CDR3 covers 16 residues. Trimming left V 1 base short and J 9 bases short, with 19 bases between. DNA for the CDR3: TGTGCCAGCAGCCAAGTCGGAGCGGGAGAGGGGGCTGAGCAGTTCTTC. Amino acid sequence: CASSQVGAGEGAEQFF.

The chain uses TRBV21-1 and TRBJ2-1; TRBD2 is the table's D call and was not checked against the DNA. TRBV21-1 is reported as a pseudogene. The CDR3 consists of 16 residues. The CDR3 sequence is CASNPSGRSSYNEQFF. In DNA, the CDR3 is TGTGCCAGCAACCCTAGCGGGAGGAGCTCCTACAATGAGCAGTTCTTC.

This chain joins TRBV4-1 and TRBJ2-1, with 12 bases fitting TRBD2. Germline CDR1 MGHRA, CDR2 YSYEKL. The V and J ends lost 5 bases and 9 bases, in that order; junction bases with no gene match: 11. This CDR3 is built from 16 residues. CDR3 sequence reads: CASSKLLAGGPGEQFF. The CDR3 DNA reads TGCGCCAGCAGCAAACTTCTAGCGGGGGGGCCCGGTGAGCAGTTCTTC.

The rearrangement uses TRBV7-2 and TRBJ1-1; no clear D. The V end lost 4 bases, the J end lost 2 bases, and 5 bases lay between the germline ends. CDR1 and CDR2 (germline): SGHTA, FQGNSA. The CDR3 is 12 residues long. The CDR3 region is CASSYSNTEAFF. In DNA, the CDR3 is TGTGCCAGCAGCTATAGTAACACTGAAGCTTTCTTT.

The V and J genes are TRBV7-2 and TRBJ2-3; D not certain. Germline CDR1 is SGHTA and CDR2 is FQGNSA. V lost 5 bases to trimming and J lost 5 bases, with 5 bases between them. This CDR3 is built from 11 residues. The CDR3 region is CASSPIDTQYF. The DNA for the CDR3 is TGTGCCAGCAGCCCCATAGATACGCAGTATTTT.

This sequence joins TRBV14 and TRBJ1-1; possibly TRBD1 for D (5 bases). Germline CDR1 and CDR2: SGHDN and FVKESK. V was clipped by 0 bases and J by 2 bases, with 13 bases between them. The CDR3 loop spans 16 amino acids. CDR3 protein: CASSQDPGEGNTEAFF. DNA of the CDR3: TGTGCCAGCAGCCAAGATCCGGGGGAGGGAAACACTGAAGCTTTCTTT.

This rearrangement joins TRBV19 to TRBJ2-2; D is unresolved. CDR3 size: 15 residues. Germline-derived CDR1 and CDR2 are LNHDA and SQIVND (reference sequence). Trimming removed 5 bases at V and 0 bases at J, with 10 bases between. The CDR3 bases are TGTGCCAGTAGTGACGGAAGCGCGAACACCGGGGAGCTGTTTTTT. Its protein is CASSDGSANTGELFF.

This chain uses TRBV9 with TRBJ2-5; 9 nucleotides match TRBD2. From germline, CDR1 is SGDLS and CDR2 YYNGEE. The ends lost 5 bases at V and 5 bases at J; junction bases unmatched: 7. CDR3 size: 14 residues. In DNA, the CDR3 is TGTGCCAGCAGTTTGGCGGGGGGGTATGAGACCCAGTACTTC. Translated, it gives CASSLAGGYETQYF.

The rearrangement links TRBV28 to TRBJ2-2; tentative D call: TRBD1 (7 bases). In germline, CDR1 is MDHEN, CDR2 SYDVKM. V was clipped by 8 bases and J by 6 bases, with 25 bases between them. This CDR3 comprises 17 residues. CDR3 amino acids: CASYSQTGVGGPGELFF. Here the CDR3 DNA reads TGTGCCAGCTACTCCCAAACAGGGGTCGGGGGCCCCGGGGAGCTGTTTTTT.

The chain couples TRBV5-1 to TRBJ1-3, with 7 positions matching TRBD1. The CDR3 covers 15 residues. J lost 4 bases, V lost 3 bases, and 7 bases had no gene match. CDR1 SGHRS and CDR2 YFSETQ come from the germline V gene. CDR3 DNA: TGCGCCAGCAGCTCACAGGGACAGCTGGGAAACACCATATATTTT. Translation: CASSSQGQLGNTIYF.

The J gene is TRBJ2-2, the V gene TRBV6-4; 7 bases are shared with TRBD2. CDR3 length: 14 amino acids. V lost 6 bases and J lost 5; bases outside the gene matches: 6. Germline V gene data show CDR1 as MRHNA and CDR2 as SNTAGT. CDR3 sequence (DNA): TGTGCCAGCAGACAAGATAGCGGGACCGGGGAGCTGTTTTTT. Encoded protein: CASRQDSGTGELFF.

V gene TRBV19 combines with J gene TRBJ2-3, with 11 positions matching TRBD2. The CDR3 length is 17 residues. Germline-derived CDR1 and CDR2 are LNHDA and SQIVND (reference sequence). V was pared by 8 bases and J by 6 bases, with 16 bases of the junction left unmatched. DNA of the CDR3: TGTGCCAGTGGGGGGGCCGGGACTAGCGGAAGAATGGATACGCAGTATTTT. Residues: CASGGAGTSGRMDTQYF.

The chain employs TRBV5-6 and TRBJ1-6; no definite D call. V gave up 4 bases and J gave up 7 bases, with 12 bases separating them. CDR1 and CDR2 from the germline V gene are SGHDT and YYEEEE. The length of the CDR3 is 14 residues. CDR3 region: CASSRRQQNSPLHF. As DNA, the CDR3 is TGTGCCAGCAGCCGGAGGCAGCAAAATTCACCCCTCCACTTT.

For the CDR3, the DNA is TGTGCCAGCAGCCGAGGGGGAAATGGCAATCAGCCCCAGCATTTT. Its protein product is CASSRGGNGNQPQHF. This chain joins TRBV5-5 and TRBJ1-5, with D possibly TRBD1 on 6 matching bases. The CDR3 has 15 residues. Germline-derived CDR1 and CDR2 are SGHKS and YYEKEE (reference sequence). The V and J ends lost 4 bases and 2 bases respectively, with 13 bases between them.

The CDR3 reads CASASWGGDSYEQYF. CDR3 sequence (DNA): TGTGCCAGCGCAAGCTGGGGGGGCGATTCCTACGAGCAGTACTTC. The chain recombines TRBV7-9 with TRBJ2-7; D might be TRBD2 (7 bases). The CDR3 is made up of 15 amino acids. Germline CDR1 SEHNR, CDR2 FQNEAQ (reference sequence). Trimming cost V 8 bases and J 1 base, with 18 bases left between them.

The chain uses TRBV28 and TRBJ1-1, with 8 positions matching TRBD1. The CDR3 length is 14 residues. Trimming cost V 8 bases and J 4 bases; bases outside gene matches: 9. Germline V lookup: CDR1 MDHEN, CDR2 SYDVKM. The CDR3 region has the DNA TGTGCCAGCCAAAATTCAGGGGGCGTCACTGAAGCTTTCTTT. Translation gives CASQNSGGVTEAFF.

The chain is built from TRBV2 and TRBJ1-2, with unresolved D. Germline values: CDR1 SNHLY, CDR2 FYNNEI. The CDR3 totals 14 residues. V lost 3 bases and J 4 bases, leaving 12 bases between the germline ends. The chain's CDR3 is CASSERGRGYGYTF. The CDR3 DNA sequence: TGTGCCAGCAGTGAGAGAGGGCGAGGCTATGGCTACACCTTC. The complete variable domain, with remaining parts taken from reference TRBV2 and TRBJ1-2, reads EPEVTQTPSHQVTQMGQEVILRCVPISNHLYFYWYRQILGQKVEFLVSFYNNEISEKSEIFDDQFSVERPDGSNFTLKIRSTKLEDSAMYFCASSERGRGYGYTFGSGTRLTVV.

This clone was found once. The chain joins TRBV5-1 to TRBJ2-6, with D perhaps matching TRBD1 (6 bases). The germline V gene encodes CDR1 SGHRS and CDR2 YFSETQ. The CDR3 length is 18 residues. Trimming shortened V by 5 bases and J by 0 bases, and 18 bases separated the two germline ends. CDR3 bases: TGCGCCAGCAGACCCGGGACACCCCTATTCTCTGGGGCCAACGTCCTGACTTTC. Its protein is CASRPGTPLFSGANVLTF.

This sequence joins TRBV28 and TRBJ2-7; possible D gene TRBD1, 6 bases. Trimming removed 11 bases at V and 7 bases at J, with 15 bases between. The CDR3 is 11 amino acids. Germline lookup yields CDR1 MDHEN and CDR2 SYDVKM. The CDR3 region has the DNA TGTGCCTCCCGCAGGGGTTGGGAGCAGTACTTC. Protein: CASRRGWEQYF.

CDR3 in amino acids: CASSYPGTGNTEAFF. In DNA form, the CDR3 reads TGTGCCAGCAGTTATCCCGGGACAGGGAACACTGAAGCTTTCTTT. This chain links TRBV6-6 with TRBJ1-1; 8 bases match TRBD1. The CDR3 length is 15 residues. Trimming at V came to 3 bases and at J to 1 base, leaving 4 bases not matched to a gene. CDR1 is MNHNY, CDR2 SVGAGI, per germline (reference sequence).

This clone was observed a few times. The rearrangement links TRBV9 to TRBJ1-1; D remains unclear. This CDR3 contains 12 residues. CDR1 SGDLS and CDR2 YYNGEE come from the germline V gene. Trimming removed 0 bases from V and 8 bases from J, with 8 bases in between. The CDR3 protein is CASSVGPGEAFF. CDR3 bases: TGTGCCAGCAGCGTAGGGCCCGGGGAAGCTTTCTTT.

The chain combines TRBV5-1 with TRBJ2-2; the D gene is possibly TRBD2 (6 bases). With 2 bases removed from V and 5 bases from J, the gap between germline ends came to 13 bases. Germline lookup yields CDR1 SGHRS and CDR2 YFSETQ. This CDR3 has 15 amino acids. The CDR3 protein is CASSFTGVGTGELFF. CDR3 sequence (DNA): TGCGCCAGCAGCTTCACGGGAGTCGGAACCGGGGAGCTGTTTTTT.

The chain employs TRBV5-4 and TRBJ2-1; no reliable D call. The germline V gene encodes CDR1 SGHNT and CDR2 YYREEE (reference sequence). V lost 4 bases, J lost 9 bases, and 14 bases lay in between. The CDR3 runs 13 residues. CDR3 loop: CASSNGPLIEQFF. DNA for the CDR3: TGTGCCAGCAGCAATGGGCCTTTAATTGAGCAGTTCTTC.

This sequence joins TRBV7-6 and TRBJ1-5, with TRBD1 matching over 9 bases. The V gene end was trimmed by 5 bases and the J gene end by 0 bases; junction bases not matched to a gene: 5. There are 16 residues in the CDR3. The germline gives CDR1 SGHVS, CDR2 FNYEAQ. CDR3 in DNA: TGTGCCAGCAGCAGGGGACAGGGCATTAGCAATCAGCCCCAGCATTTT. It is translated as CASSRGQGISNQPQHF.

This chain joins TRBV27 and TRBJ2-7, with TRBD1 identical over 11 bases. The CDR3 runs 16 residues. Germline V gives CDR1 MNHEY, CDR2 SMNVEV (reference sequence). The V segment lost 4 bases and the J segment 5 bases; nucleotides outside the gene matches: 10. CDR3 sequence: CASSSLRTGGIDEQYF. In DNA form, the CDR3 reads TGTGCCAGCAGTTCTCTCAGGACAGGGGGCATCGACGAGCAGTACTTC.

The chain combines TRBV11-1 with TRBJ2-5; no reliable D call. V gave up 1 base and J gave up 7 bases, with 10 bases separating them. Germline CDR1 reads SGHAT; CDR2 reads FQDESV (reference sequence). The CDR3 has 13 residues. The CDR3 here is CASSLGRKTTQYF. CDR3 nucleotide sequence: TGTGCCAGCAGCTTAGGGCGGAAGACGACCCAGTACTTC. The full variable domain, with the rest looked up from reference TRBV11-1 and TRBJ2-5, is EAEVAQSPRYKITEKSQAVAFWCDPISGHATLYWYRQILGQGPELLVQFQDESVVDDSQLPKDRFSAERLKGVDSTLKIQPAELGDSAMYLCASSLGRKTTQYFGPGTRLLVL.